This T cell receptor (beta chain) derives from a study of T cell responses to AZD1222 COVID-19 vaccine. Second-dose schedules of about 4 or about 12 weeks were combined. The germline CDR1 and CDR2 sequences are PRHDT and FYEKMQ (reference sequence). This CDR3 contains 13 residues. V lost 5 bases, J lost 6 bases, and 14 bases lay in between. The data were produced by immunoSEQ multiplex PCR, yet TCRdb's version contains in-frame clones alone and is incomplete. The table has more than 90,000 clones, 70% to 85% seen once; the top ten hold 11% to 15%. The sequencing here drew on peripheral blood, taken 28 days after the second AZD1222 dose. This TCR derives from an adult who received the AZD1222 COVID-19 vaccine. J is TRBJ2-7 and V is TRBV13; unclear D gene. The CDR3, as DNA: TGTGCCAGCAGCCCTACTAATGCTCTCGAGCAGTACTTC. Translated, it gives CASSPTNALEQYF.